This T cell receptor (beta chain) appears in the sequencing data of a study of control samples from healthy donors and cancer patients. The germline CDR1 and CDR2 sequences are MNHNS and SASEGT. V lost 3 bases and J 4 bases, leaving 21 bases between the germline ends. The CDR3 is 17 residues long. Here immunoSEQ multiplex PCR was the method, and the copy in TCRdb shows in-frame clones only, minus some. Here the sample spans 150,000 or so clones, over 85% being singletons. This TCR was sampled from a man between 18 and 35 years old in good health. The source material was blood. The rearrangement links TRBV6-1 to TRBJ1-2; no firm D call. In nucleotides, the CDR3 is TGTGCCAGCAGTGAGGCTGGGTATTGGCAGATCTCCTATGGCTACACCTTC. Protein sequence: CASSEAGYWQISYGYTF.